This TCR beta chain was found in a study of brain T cells in children with intractable seizures. The sequenced cases were selected for having the highest brain T cell transcript signatures. Trimming left V 0 bases short and J 0 bases short, with 6 bases between. The CDR3 length is 16 residues. The V gene's germline CDR1 is SEHNR and CDR2 FQNEAQ (reference sequence). Sequenced by immunoSEQ multiplex PCR; TCRdb stores in-frame clones only, minus some. The table shows over 95,000 clones, with roughly 94% occurring only once. This specimen consisted of peripheral blood, obtained at surgery. The rearrangement links TRBV7-9 to TRBJ2-6; no clear D gene. The TCR comes from a boy in the first two years of life with hemimegalencephaly and intractable seizures. The CDR3 DNA sequence: TGTGCCAGCAGCTTAGCCCTTTTCTCTGGGGCCAACGTCCTGACTTTC. Translating it yields CASSLALFSGANVLTF.